The rows below give T cell receptor beta chains drawn from one sample of a study of cytomegalovirus exposure and HLA in healthy donors. Generated by immunoSEQ multiplex PCR, the TCRdb table keeps only in-frame clones and is missing some. This sample has some 65,000 clones, with 62% found just once. What was sequenced was PBMCs. The origin of the receptors is a man aged 25 to 40 in good health and CMV-seronegative. The CDR3 runs from the conserved cysteine through the conserved F or W. Fields, in order: V gene, D gene, J gene, CDR3 protein. D genes are given only for firm matches.

v_call: TRBV6-1
d_call: TRBD1
j_call: TRBJ1-5
cdr3_aa: CASRLDRANNQPQHF

v_call: TRBV7-2
d_call: .
j_call: TRBJ1-5
cdr3_aa: CASSLVVNQPQHF

v_call: TRBV5-4
d_call: .
j_call: TRBJ2-2
cdr3_aa: CASSAAPTGVNTGELFF

v_call: TRBV5-4
d_call: TRBD2
j_call: TRBJ2-7
cdr3_aa: CASSSGTSGADYYEQYF

v_call: TRBV29-1
d_call: TRBD2
j_call: TRBJ2-2
cdr3_aa: CSVTGTTNTGELFF

v_call: TRBV23-1
d_call: TRBD1
j_call: TRBJ2-6
cdr3_aa: CANKGGTGETGANVLTF

v_call: TRBV4-2
d_call: TRBD2
j_call: TRBJ2-3
cdr3_aa: CASSQDLGGGGTDTQYF

v_call: TRBV13
d_call: .
j_call: TRBJ1-2
cdr3_aa: CASSLGSNYGYTF

v_call: TRBV4-1
d_call: TRBD2
j_call: TRBJ2-5
cdr3_aa: CASSQRITLAATQETQYF

v_call: TRBV7-8
d_call: TRBD1
j_call: TRBJ2-2
cdr3_aa: CASSSEGGVNTGELFF

v_call: TRBV4-1
d_call: TRBD1
j_call: TRBJ1-4
cdr3_aa: CASSHDPTGTGGFATNEKLFF

v_call: TRBV5-1
d_call: TRBD1
j_call: TRBJ2-1
cdr3_aa: CASSSEGQGDYNEQFF

v_call: TRBV7-8
d_call: TRBD1
j_call: TRBJ1-4
cdr3_aa: CATLGQPNEKLFF

v_call: TRBV7-8
d_call: TRBD1
j_call: TRBJ1-2
cdr3_aa: CASSLVPGQGGNGYTF

v_call: TRBV25-1
d_call: TRBD2
j_call: TRBJ2-5
cdr3_aa: CASKLANQETQYF

v_call: TRBV30
d_call: .
j_call: TRBJ2-1
cdr3_aa: CAWSRGRGADEQFF

v_call: TRBV10-3
d_call: .
j_call: TRBJ1-1
cdr3_aa: CAISESAGQGGTEAFF

v_call: TRBV9
d_call: .
j_call: TRBJ2-3
cdr3_aa: CASSDLLDYTDTQYF